This entry is about one T cell receptor beta chain. As yet, its antigen is unknown. Specified treatment: approximately nine-day PBMC culture with coronavirus spike peptide pools or control peptides (ViraFEST assay). The data originate from a study of vaccination and CD4 T cells after COVID-19. Cultured CD4+ T-cell DNA underwent Oncomine TCR Beta short-read sequencing. MiXCR, applied by TCRdb to the PCR reads, yields one record per CDR3 protein. Of more than 12,000 distinct CDR3 sequences detected, about a fifth appear once; the ten largest clones hold around 10%. The material sequenced was CD4+ T cells from blood, cultured in vitro, taken before SARS-CoV-2 vaccination. This receptor was taken from a human donor who received a COVID-19 vaccine.

The CDR3 loop reads CASSEYRGSGETQYF. The CDR3 DNA sequence: TGTGCCAGCAGTGAATACAGGGGATCCGGGGAGACCCAGTACTTC. The chain combines TRBV25-1 with TRBJ2-5; D may be TRBD1 (6 bases). CDR1 and CDR2 from the germline V gene are MGHDK and SYGVNS. The CDR3 has 15 amino acids. Trimming stripped 0 bases from V and 5 bases from J, with 13 bases between. Using reference TRBV25-1 and TRBJ2-5 for the parts outside the CDR3, the full variable domain is EADIYQTPRYLVIGTGKKITLECSQTMGHDKMYWYQQDPGMELHLIHYSYGVNSTEKGDLSSESTVSRIRTEHFPLTLESARPSHTSQYLCASSEYRGSGETQYFGPGTRLLVL.